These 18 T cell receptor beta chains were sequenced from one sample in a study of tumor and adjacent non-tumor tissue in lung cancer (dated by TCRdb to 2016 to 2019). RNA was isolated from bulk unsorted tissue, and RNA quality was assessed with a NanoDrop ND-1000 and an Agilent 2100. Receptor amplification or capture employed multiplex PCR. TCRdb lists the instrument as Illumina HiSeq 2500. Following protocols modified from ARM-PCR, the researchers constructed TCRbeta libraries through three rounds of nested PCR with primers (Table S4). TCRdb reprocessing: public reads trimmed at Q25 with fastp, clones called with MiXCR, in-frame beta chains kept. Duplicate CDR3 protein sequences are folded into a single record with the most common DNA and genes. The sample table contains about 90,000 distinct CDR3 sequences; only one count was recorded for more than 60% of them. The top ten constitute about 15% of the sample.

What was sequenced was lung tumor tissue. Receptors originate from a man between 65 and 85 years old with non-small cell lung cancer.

DNA for the CDR3: TGTGCCAGCAGTTCCAAGACCGCTATCGTGTTCTTC. As protein: CASSSKTAIVFF. The gene calls are TRBV28 and TRBJ2-1; D is unclear. The germline V and J ends were trimmed by 4 bases and 15 bases, with 16 bases remaining between them. This CDR3 contains 12 residues. CDR1 is MDHEN, CDR2 SYDVKM, per germline. Together with reference TRBV28 and TRBJ2-1, the CDR3 gives the full variable domain: DVKVTQSSRYLVKRTGEKVFLECVQDMDHENMFWYRQDPGLGLRLIYFSYDVKMKEKGDIPEGYSVSREKKERFSLILESASTNQTSMYLCASSSKTAIVFFGPGTRLTVL.

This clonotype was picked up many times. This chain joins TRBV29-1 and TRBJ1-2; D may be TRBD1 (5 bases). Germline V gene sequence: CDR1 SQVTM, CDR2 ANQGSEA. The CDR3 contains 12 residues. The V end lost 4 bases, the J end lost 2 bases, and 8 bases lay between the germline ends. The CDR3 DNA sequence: TGCAGCGTTGCGACAGCGAACTATGGCTACACCTTC. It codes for CSVATANYGYTF.

The CDR3 nucleotides are TGTGCCAGCAGCCAAGATCGGGGGAGACAGGCTCCAAGGGGCTACACCTTC. Its protein product is CASSQDRGRQAPRGYTF. The rearrangement uses TRBV3-1 and TRBJ1-2; TRBD1 might be the D (6 bases). The V end lost 0 bases, the J end lost 8 bases, and 22 bases lay between the germline ends. In germline, CDR1 is LGHDT, CDR2 YNNKEL (reference sequence). The CDR3 covers 17 residues.

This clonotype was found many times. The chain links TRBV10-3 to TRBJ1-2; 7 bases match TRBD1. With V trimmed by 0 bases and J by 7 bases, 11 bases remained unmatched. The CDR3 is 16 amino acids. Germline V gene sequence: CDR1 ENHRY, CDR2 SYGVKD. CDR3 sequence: CAISESTTGASGGYTF. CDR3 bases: TGTGCCATCAGTGAGTCGACTACAGGGGCGTCGGGTGGCTACACCTTC.

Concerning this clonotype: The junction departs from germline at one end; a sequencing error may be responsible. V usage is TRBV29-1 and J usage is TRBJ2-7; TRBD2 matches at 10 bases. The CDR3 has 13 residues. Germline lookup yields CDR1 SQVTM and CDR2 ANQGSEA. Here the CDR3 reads CSAGTSDNYEQYF. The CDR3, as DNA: TGCAGCGCCGGGACTAGCGACAACTACGAGCAATACTTC.

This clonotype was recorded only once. CDR3 amino acids: CAWTSLYGYTF. The DNA for the CDR3 is TGTGCCTGGACCAGTCTCTATGGCTACACCTTC. The chain has TRBV30 and TRBJ1-2; D gene uncertain. The CDR3 contains 11 residues. Germline lookup yields CDR1 GTSNPN and CDR2 SVGIG (reference sequence). The germline V and J ends were trimmed by 4 bases and 4 bases, with 7 bases remaining between them.

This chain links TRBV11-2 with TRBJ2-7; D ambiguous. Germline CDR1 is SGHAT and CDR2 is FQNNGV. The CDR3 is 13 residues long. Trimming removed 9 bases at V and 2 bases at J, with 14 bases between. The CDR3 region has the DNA TGTGCCAGAAGCCTCGGAGATCCCTACGAGCAGTACTTC. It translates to CARSLGDPYEQYF.

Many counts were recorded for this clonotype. CDR3 DNA sequence: TGTGCCAGCAGTTTAACTACCGGGAGCGAAGCGGACGAGCAGTACTTC. The encoded protein is CASSLTTGSEADEQYF. V and J are TRBV28 and TRBJ2-7; possible D gene TRBD2, 6 bases. The CDR3 sequence is 16 residues long. Germline CDR1 reads MDHEN; CDR2 reads SYDVKM. V gave up 2 bases and J gave up 5 bases, with 19 bases separating them.

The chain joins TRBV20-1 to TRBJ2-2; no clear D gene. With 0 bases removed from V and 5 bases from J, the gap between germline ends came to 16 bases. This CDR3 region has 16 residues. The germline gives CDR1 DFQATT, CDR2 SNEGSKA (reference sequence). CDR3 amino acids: CSAREYAGLNTGELFF. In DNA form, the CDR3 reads TGCAGTGCTAGAGAGTACGCCGGCTTGAATACCGGGGAGCTGTTTTTT.

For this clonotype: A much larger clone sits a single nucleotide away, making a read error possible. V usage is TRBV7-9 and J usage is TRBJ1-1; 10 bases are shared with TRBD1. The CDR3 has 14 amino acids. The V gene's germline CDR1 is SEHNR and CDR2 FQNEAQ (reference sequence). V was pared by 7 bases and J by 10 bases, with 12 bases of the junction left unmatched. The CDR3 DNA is TGTGCCAGCACCGGGACCGGGACAGGGGACCGAGCTTTCTTT. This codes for CASTGTGTGDRAFF.

In DNA form, the CDR3 reads TGTGCCAGCAGGGGCGGCCCCGGGGAGCTGTTTTTT. It translates to CASRGGPGELFF. The chain employs TRBV5-6 and TRBJ2-2; D is undetermined. This CDR3 is built from 12 residues. The V gene lost 5 bases and the J gene lost 6 bases, with 8 bases spanning the gap. CDR1 is SGHDT, CDR2 YYEEEE, per germline.

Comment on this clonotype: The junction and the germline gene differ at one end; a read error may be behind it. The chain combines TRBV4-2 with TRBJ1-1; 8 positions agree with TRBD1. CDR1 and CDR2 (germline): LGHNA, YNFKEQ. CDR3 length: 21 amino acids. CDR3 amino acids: CASSQEVRLRLTGTGLFGAFF. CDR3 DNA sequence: TGTGCCAGTAGCCAAGAAGTCCGACTCCGACTAACCGGGACAGGATTATTTGGAGCTTTCTTT.

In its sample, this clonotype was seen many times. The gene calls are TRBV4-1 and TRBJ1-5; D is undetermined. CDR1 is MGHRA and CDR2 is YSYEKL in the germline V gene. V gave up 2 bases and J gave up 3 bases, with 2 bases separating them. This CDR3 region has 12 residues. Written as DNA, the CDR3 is TGCGCCAGCAGCCAACCCAATCAGCCCCAGCATTTT. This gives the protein CASSQPNQPQHF.

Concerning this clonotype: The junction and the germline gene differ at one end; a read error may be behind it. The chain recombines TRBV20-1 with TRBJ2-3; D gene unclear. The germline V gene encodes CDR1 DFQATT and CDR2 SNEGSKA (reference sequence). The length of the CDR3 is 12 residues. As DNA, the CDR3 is TGTAGTGTTAGAAGGTCCTCAGATACGCAGTATTTT. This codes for CSVRRSSDTQYF.

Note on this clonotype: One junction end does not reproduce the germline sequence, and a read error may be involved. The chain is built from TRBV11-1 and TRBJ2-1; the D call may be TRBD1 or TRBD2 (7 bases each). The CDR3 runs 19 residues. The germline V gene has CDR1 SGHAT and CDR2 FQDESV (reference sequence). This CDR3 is CTSSFAGQISSGGAREQLF. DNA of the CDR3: TGTACCAGCAGCTTCGCGGGACAGATTTCTAGTGGGGGGGCGCGTGAGCAGTTATTC.

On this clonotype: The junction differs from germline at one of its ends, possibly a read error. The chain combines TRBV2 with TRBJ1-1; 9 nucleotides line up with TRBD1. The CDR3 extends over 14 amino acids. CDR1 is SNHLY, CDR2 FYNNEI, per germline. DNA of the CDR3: TGTACCAGCAGCGGGGACAGGGCCTACACTGAAGCTTTCTTT. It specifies CTSSGDRAYTEAFF.

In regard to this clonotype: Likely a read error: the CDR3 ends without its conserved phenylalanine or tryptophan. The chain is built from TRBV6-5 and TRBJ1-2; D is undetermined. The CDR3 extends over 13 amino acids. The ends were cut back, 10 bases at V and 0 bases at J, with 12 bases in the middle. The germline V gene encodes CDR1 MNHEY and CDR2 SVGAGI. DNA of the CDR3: TGTGCCAACAAGACGTCCACTAACTATGGCTACACCTTA. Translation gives CANKTSTNYGYTL.

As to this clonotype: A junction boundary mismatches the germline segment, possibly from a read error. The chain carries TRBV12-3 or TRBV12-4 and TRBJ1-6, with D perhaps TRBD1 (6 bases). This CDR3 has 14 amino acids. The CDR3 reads CASSFRGGNSLLHF. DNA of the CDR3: TGTGCCAGCAGTTTCAGGGGAGGGAATTCACTCCTCCACTTT.